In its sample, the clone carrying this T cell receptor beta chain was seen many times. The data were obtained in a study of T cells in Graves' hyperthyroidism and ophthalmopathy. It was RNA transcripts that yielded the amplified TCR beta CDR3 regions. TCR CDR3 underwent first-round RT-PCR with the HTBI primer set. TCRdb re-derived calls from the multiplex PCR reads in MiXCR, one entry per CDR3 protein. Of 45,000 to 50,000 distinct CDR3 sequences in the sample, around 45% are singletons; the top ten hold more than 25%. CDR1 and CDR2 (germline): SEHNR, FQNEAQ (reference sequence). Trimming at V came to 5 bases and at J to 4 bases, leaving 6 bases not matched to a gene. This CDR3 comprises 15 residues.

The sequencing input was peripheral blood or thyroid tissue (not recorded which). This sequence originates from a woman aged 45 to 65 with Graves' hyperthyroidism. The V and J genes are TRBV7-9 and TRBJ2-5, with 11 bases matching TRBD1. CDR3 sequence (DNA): TGTGCCAGCAGCACCCACGGGACAGGGGGAGAGACCCAGTACTTC. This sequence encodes CASSTHGTGGETQYF. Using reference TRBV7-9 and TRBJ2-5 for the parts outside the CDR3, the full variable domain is DTGVSQNPRHKITKRGQNVTFRCDPISEHNRLYWYRQTLGQGPEFLTYFQNEAQLEKSRLLSDRFSAERPKGSFSTLEIQRTEQGDSAMYLCASSTHGTGGETQYFGPGTRLLVL.